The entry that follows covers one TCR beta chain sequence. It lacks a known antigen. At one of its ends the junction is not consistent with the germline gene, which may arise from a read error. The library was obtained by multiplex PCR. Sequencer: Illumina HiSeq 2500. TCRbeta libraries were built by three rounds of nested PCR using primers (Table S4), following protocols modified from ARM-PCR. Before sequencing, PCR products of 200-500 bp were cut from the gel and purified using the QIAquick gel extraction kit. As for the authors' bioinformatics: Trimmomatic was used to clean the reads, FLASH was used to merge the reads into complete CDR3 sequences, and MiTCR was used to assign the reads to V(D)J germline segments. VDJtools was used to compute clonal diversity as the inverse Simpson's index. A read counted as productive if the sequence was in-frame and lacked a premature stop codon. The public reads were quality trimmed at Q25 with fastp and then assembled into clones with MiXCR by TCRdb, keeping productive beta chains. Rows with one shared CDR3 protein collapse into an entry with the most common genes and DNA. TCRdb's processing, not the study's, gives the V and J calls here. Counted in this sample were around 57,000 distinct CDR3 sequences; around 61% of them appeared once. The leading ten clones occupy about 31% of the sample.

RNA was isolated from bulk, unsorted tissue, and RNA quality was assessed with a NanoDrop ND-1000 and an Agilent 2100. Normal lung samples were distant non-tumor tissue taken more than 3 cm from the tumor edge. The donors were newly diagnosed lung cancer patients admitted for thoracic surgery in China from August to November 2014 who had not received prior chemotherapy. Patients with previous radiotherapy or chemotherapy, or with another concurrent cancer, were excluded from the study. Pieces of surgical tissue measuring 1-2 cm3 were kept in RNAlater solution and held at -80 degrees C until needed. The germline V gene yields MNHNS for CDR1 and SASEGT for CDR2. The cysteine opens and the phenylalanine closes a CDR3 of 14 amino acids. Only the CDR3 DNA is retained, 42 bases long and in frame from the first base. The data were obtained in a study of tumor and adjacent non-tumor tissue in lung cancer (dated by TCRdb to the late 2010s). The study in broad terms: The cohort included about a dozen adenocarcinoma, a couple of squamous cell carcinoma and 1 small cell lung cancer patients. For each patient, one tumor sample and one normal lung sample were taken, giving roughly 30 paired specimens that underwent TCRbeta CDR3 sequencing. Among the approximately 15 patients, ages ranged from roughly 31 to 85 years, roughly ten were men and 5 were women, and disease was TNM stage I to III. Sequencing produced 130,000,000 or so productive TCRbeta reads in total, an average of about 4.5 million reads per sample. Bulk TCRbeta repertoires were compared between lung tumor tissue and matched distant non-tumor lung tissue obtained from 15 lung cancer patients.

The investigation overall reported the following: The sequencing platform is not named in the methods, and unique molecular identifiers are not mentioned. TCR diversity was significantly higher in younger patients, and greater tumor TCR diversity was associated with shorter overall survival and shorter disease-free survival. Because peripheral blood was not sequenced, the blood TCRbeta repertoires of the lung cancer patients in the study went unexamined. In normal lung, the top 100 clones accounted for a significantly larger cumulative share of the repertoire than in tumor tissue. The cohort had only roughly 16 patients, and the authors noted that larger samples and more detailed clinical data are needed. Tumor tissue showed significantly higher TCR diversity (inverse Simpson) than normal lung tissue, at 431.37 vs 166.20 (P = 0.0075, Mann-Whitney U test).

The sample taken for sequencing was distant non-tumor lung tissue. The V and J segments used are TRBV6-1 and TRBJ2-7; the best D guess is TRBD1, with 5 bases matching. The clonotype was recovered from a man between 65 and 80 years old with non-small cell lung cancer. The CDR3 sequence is CASRSPPRAYEQYF. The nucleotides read TGTGCCAGCAGATCCCCTCCCAGGGCCTACGAGCAGTACTTT.